The entry below gives a single T cell receptor beta chain sequence along with its context. The sample belongs to a study of blood T cell repertoires in COVID-19. In the study's own analysis: Reference gene primer amplification yielded estimated nucleated cell counts. Clones were read by immunoSEQ multiplex PCR, and TCRdb kept only the in-frame ones, dropping some. That table furnishes V, J and clone size, whereas the DNA furnished D and trimming. The sample has about 100,000 clones; roughly 90% are singletons. The CDR3 sequence is 13 residues long. Trimming cost V 6 bases and J 5 bases; bases outside gene matches: 4.

The gene calls are TRBV12-3 or TRBV12-4 and TRBJ1-5; 7 positions match TRBD1. The TCR originated in a man in his 70s with acute or convalescent COVID-19. Sequencing was carried out using peripheral blood. The CDR3 bases are TGTGCCAGCAGCTCGGACAGGTATCAGCCCCAGCATTTT. Translation gives CASSSDRYQPQHF.